One and the same sample provided the 18 T cell receptor beta chains below, sequenced in a study of sequential checkpoint blockade in melanoma. Sequenced by immunoSEQ multiplex PCR; TCRdb stores in-frame clones only, minus some. The sample lists roughly 36,000 clones; roughly 32% were seen once. Treatment meaning: randomized to nivolumab then ipilimumab (arm A) or the reverse (arm B). Sequencing was performed on tumor tissue (inferred from file names), taken from a patient given nivolumab and ipilimumab in sequence. The origin of the receptors is a human donor with melanoma.

CDR3 in DNA: TGTGCCAGTAGTACACAGGGGGGAACTGAAGCTTTCTTT. Translating gives CASSTQGGTEAFF. The chain couples TRBV19 to TRBJ1-1; 8 bases match TRBD1. The CDR3 contains 13 residues. V trimming: 4 bases; J trimming: 5 bases; junction bases outside the gene matches: 3. From germline, CDR1 is LNHDA and CDR2 SQIVND (reference sequence). Based on the CDR3 plus reference TRBV19 and TRBJ1-1, the full variable domain is DGGITQSPKYLFRKEGQNVTLSCEQNLNHDAMYWYRQDPGQGLRLIYYSQIVNDFQKGDIAEGYSVSREKKESFPLTVTSAQKNPTAFYLCASSTQGGTEAFFGQGTRLTVV.

The chain employs TRBV11-3 and TRBJ2-3, with 7 bases aligning to TRBD2. Germline V gives CDR1 SGHNT, CDR2 YENEEA. The J segment lost 0 bases and the V segment lost 4 bases, leaving 10 bases of the junction unmatched. The CDR3 covers 17 residues. CDR3 bases: TGTGCCAGCAGCTCCCTCACTAGCGCGGGGAGCACAGATACGCAGTATTTT. This codes for CASSSLTSAGSTDTQYF.

This clone has just one count. The genes are TRBV19 and TRBJ2-7; D perhaps matches TRBD1 (7 bases). Trimming pared 0 bases from V and 2 bases from J, leaving 17 bases between. The CDR3 has 17 residues. Germline assignment: CDR1 LNHDA and CDR2 SQIVND (reference sequence). CDR3 bases: TGTGCCAGTAGTATAGATTTAGGTCAGGGGGGAACCTACGAGCAGTACTTC. Amino acid sequence: CASSIDLGQGGTYEQYF.

In this sample, this clone turned up a few times. The gene calls are TRBV7-6 and TRBJ2-7; 10 nucleotides line up with TRBD2. CDR3 length: 17 residues. The J segment lost 6 bases and the V segment lost 3 bases, leaving 14 bases of the junction unmatched. The germline gives CDR1 SGHVS, CDR2 FNYEAQ. As DNA, the CDR3 is TGTGCCAGCAGCTTCGGGGCTAGCGGGAGTCCCAATTCCGAGCAGTACTTC. It encodes CASSFGASGSPNSEQYF.

The genes are TRBV25-1 and TRBJ1-3, with a weak D call TRBD1 (6 bases). V was clipped by 1 base and J by 4 bases, with 14 bases between them. CDR3 length equals 16 residues. Germline CDR1 is MGHDK and CDR2 is SYGVNS. The CDR3 spells CASSELGGGPGNTIYF. The CDR3 DNA sequence: TGTGCCAGCAGTGAATTGGGAGGGGGGCCAGGAAACACCATATATTTT.

This clone was seen only a few times. The chain combines TRBV6-8 with TRBJ1-5; 9 nucleotides agree with TRBD1. The junction had 6 bases not matched to a gene; V was cut back by 10 bases and J by 5 bases. Per germline, CDR1 MNHGY and CDR2 SAAAGT. The CDR3 covers 13 residues. The CDR3 is CAISGQGDQPQHF. CDR3 in DNA: TGTGCCATCTCGGGACAGGGTGATCAGCCCCAGCATTTT.

V gene TRBV7-1 combines with J gene TRBJ2-7; 10 nucleotides line up with TRBD2. TRBV7-1 is placed among ORFs of uncertain function. V shed 8 bases, J shed 3 bases, and the junction held 4 bases outside the gene matches. This CDR3 contains 13 residues. The CDR3 spells CASALAGHYEQYF. The CDR3 DNA follows: TGTGCCAGCGCACTAGCGGGGCACTACGAGCAGTACTTC.

V and J are TRBV28 and TRBJ1-1; no reliable D call. The length of the CDR3 is 14 residues. V shed 2 bases and J shed 5 bases, with 12 bases lying between them. Germline V gene sequence: CDR1 MDHEN, CDR2 SYDVKM. The CDR3 bases are TGTGCCAGCAGTTTAAGCGGGGATCGGACTGAAGCTTTCTTT. Encoded protein: CASSLSGDRTEAFF.

This clone was seen only once. The V call is TRBV29-1, the J call TRBJ2-1; D remains unclear. Germline CDR1 SQVTM, CDR2 ANQGSEA. The ends were cut back, 5 bases at V and 1 base at J, with 12 bases in the middle. The CDR3 is made up of 14 amino acids. The CDR3, as DNA: TGCAGCGTTAGTGCGCGGTCGTCCTACAATGAGCAGTTCTTC. Its translation: CSVSARSSYNEQFF.

This clone has just one count. The chain employs TRBV18 and TRBJ2-3; 9 nucleotides agree with TRBD2. This CDR3 comprises 16 residues. The junction had 5 bases not matched to a gene; V was cut back by 0 bases and J by 4 bases. Germline V gene data show CDR1 as KGHSH and CDR2 as LQKENI. CDR3: CASSPPPSGVADTQYF. DNA of the CDR3: TGTGCCAGCTCACCACCGCCTAGCGGGGTTGCAGATACGCAGTATTTT.

This clone was observed at least ten times. V and J are TRBV11-3 and TRBJ2-2; D tentatively reads TRBD1 or TRBD2 (6 bases each). The CDR3 is 16 amino acids. V lost 7 bases and J lost 1, with 16 bases in between. Germline V gene data show CDR1 as SGHNT and CDR2 as YENEEA. This CDR3 is CASTWGRSGNTGELFF. Here the CDR3 DNA reads TGTGCCAGCACCTGGGGGCGTAGCGGGAACACCGGGGAGCTGTTTTTT.

This clone was seen a handful of times. This chain uses TRBV11-3 with TRBJ1-6, with 9 bases lining up with TRBD1. The CDR3 sequence is 19 residues long. CDR1 and CDR2 (germline): SGHNT, YENEEA. V was pared by 2 bases and J by 9 bases, with 17 bases of the junction left unmatched. CDR3 coding DNA: TGTGCCAGCAGCTTACTATTCCCCCCCACAGGGGGCTCGTCTTCACCCCTCCACTTT. Translating gives CASSLLFPPTGGSSSPLHF.

This clone was seen many times. The V call is TRBV11-3, the J call TRBJ2-2; TRBD2 aligns across 7 bases. In germline, CDR1 is SGHNT, CDR2 YENEEA. This CDR3 is 15 amino acids long. V lost 3 bases and J lost 2; bases outside the gene matches: 3. Here the CDR3 DNA reads TGTGCCAGCAGCTTGGGGACTACTAACACCGGGGAGCTGTTTTTT. This codes for CASSLGTTNTGELFF.

The chain recombines TRBV30 with TRBJ2-3; D is perhaps TRBD1 or TRBD2 (5 bases each). The CDR3 loop spans 15 amino acids. Trimming stripped 2 bases from V and 0 bases from J, with 12 bases between. Germline assignment: CDR1 GTSNPN and CDR2 SVGIG (reference sequence). The CDR3 region is CAWSPLGTSTDTQYF. The CDR3 DNA reads as TGTGCCTGGAGTCCTCTTGGGACGAGCACAGATACGCAGTATTTT.

This chain links TRBV5-1 with TRBJ2-7; 7 nucleotides align to TRBD2. The CDR3 consists of 14 residues. Germline CDR1 SGHRS, CDR2 YFSETQ. The V gene end was trimmed by 5 bases and the J gene end by 3 bases; junction bases not matched to a gene: 8. Here the CDR3 DNA reads TGCGCCAGCAGTTCCCTTGGGAGGGGCTACGAGCAGTACTTC. Amino acid sequence: CASSSLGRGYEQYF.

The CDR3 loop reads CASSIGVRYGYTF. The CDR3 coding sequence is TGTGCCAGCAGTATCGGGGTCCGCTATGGCTACACCTTC. The rearrangement links TRBV6-8 to TRBJ1-2; no clear D. Deletions cut 5 bases from V and 4 bases from J, with 11 bases between. The CDR3 has 13 residues. The germline CDR1 and CDR2 sequences are MNHGY and SAAAGT.

The chain recombines TRBV12-5 with TRBJ1-1, with 7 bases fitting TRBD1. The germline V gene has CDR1 LGHNT and CDR2 FRNRAP. The CDR3 sequence is 11 residues long. The CDR3 nucleotides are TGTGCCAGCGGCTGGACAGGCGAAGCTTTCTTT. It translates to CASGWTGEAFF.

This chain uses TRBV10-3 with TRBJ1-6; 10 bases line up with TRBD1. V lost 5 bases, J lost 5 bases, and 6 bases stayed unmatched. Germline V lookup: CDR1 ENHRY, CDR2 SYGVKD. The length of the CDR3 is 16 residues. As DNA, the CDR3 is TGTGCCATCAGTCGACAGGGGGCAGGCGATAATTCACCCCTCCACTTT. Translated, it gives CAISRQGAGDNSPLHF.